A single T cell receptor beta chain is shown here with its context. The data are from a study of control samples from healthy donors and cancer patients. Germline-derived CDR1 and CDR2 are MDHEN and SYDVKM. Deletions cut 6 bases from V and 2 bases from J, with 8 bases between. The CDR3 sequence is 12 residues long. Generated by immunoSEQ multiplex PCR, the TCRdb table keeps only in-frame clones and is missing some. The sample shows about 140,000 clones, 94% of them seen only once. Sequenced sample: blood. The rearrangement joins TRBV28 to TRBJ2-7, with D possibly matching TRBD2 (6 bases). The TCR originated in a man aged 35-49 years in good health. CDR3 sequence: CASRGGAYEQYF. In nucleotides, the CDR3 is TGTGCCAGCAGGGGGGGAGCCTACGAGCAGTACTTC.